These 19 T cell receptor beta chains were sequenced from one sample in a study of shared clonotypes between healthy human individuals. CD8 cells classed as naive were CD45RO-negative and positively selected for CCR7, excluding terminally differentiated effector memory CD45RA+ cells. The table came from immunoSEQ multiplex PCR; TCRdb's copy has only in-frame clones and leaves some out. Of about 700,000 clones in the sample, around 92% were seen once. Sequencing was carried out using naive CD8+ T cells sorted from blood. The receptors were gathered from a young man in good health.

CDR3 loop: CASSPNLFGLVGATGELFF. The CDR3 bases are TGCGCCAGCAGTCCAAACTTATTTGGCCTAGTGGGGGCCACCGGGGAGCTGTTTTTT. The chain links TRBV4-1 to TRBJ2-2, with D perhaps matching TRBD1 (6 bases). V lost 6 bases and J lost 4, with 27 bases in between. The CDR3 extends over 19 amino acids. Germline assignment: CDR1 MGHRA and CDR2 YSYEKL.

The chain carries TRBV9 and TRBJ2-6, with 7 bases that match TRBD1. The CDR3 is 20 amino acids. Per germline, CDR1 SGDLS and CDR2 YYNGEE. The V segment lost 0 bases and the J segment 0 bases; nucleotides outside the gene matches: 12. The chain's CDR3 is CASSVAFSGGVFSGANVLTF. The CDR3, as DNA: TGTGCCAGCAGCGTAGCTTTTTCAGGGGGAGTTTTCTCTGGGGCCAACGTCCTGACTTTC.

There are a few counts of this clone. The chain joins TRBV27 to TRBJ1-5, with D uncertain. From germline, CDR1 is MNHEY and CDR2 SMNVEV (reference sequence). Trimming cost V 5 bases and J 5 bases, with 16 bases left between them. The CDR3 is made up of 15 amino acids. CDR3 region: CASSPLPGGYQPQHF. The CDR3, as DNA: TGTGCCAGCAGTCCCCTCCCGGGAGGCTATCAGCCCCAGCATTTT.

This chain connects TRBV27 to TRBJ2-1; TRBD2 agrees at 14 bases. The CDR3 sequence is 16 residues long. After removal of 5 bases from V and 5 bases from J, the junction contained 5 bases not matched to a gene. From germline, CDR1 is MNHEY and CDR2 SMNVEV (reference sequence). This chain's CDR3 is CASSPGLAGGDNEQFF. The CDR3, as DNA: TGTGCCAGCAGTCCCGGACTAGCGGGAGGAGACAATGAGCAGTTCTTC.

The DNA for the CDR3 is TGTGCCAGCAGCTTGTATGGGCTAGGGACTAGCGGCGATGAGCAGTTCTTC. This codes for CASSLYGLGTSGDEQFF. The V and J genes are TRBV7-9 and TRBJ2-1; 11 bases align to TRBD2. Germline CDR1 SEHNR, CDR2 FQNEAQ (reference sequence). Unmatched junction bases numbered 12, after V lost 3 bases and J lost 8 bases. The CDR3 is 17 amino acids. The full variable domain, its missing parts supplied by reference TRBV7-9 and TRBJ2-1, is DTGVSQNPRHKITKRGQNVTFRCDPISEHNRLYWYRQTLGQGPEFLTYFQNEAQLEKSRLLSDRFSAERPKGSFSTLEIQRTEQGDSAMYLCASSLYGLGTSGDEQFFGPGTRLTVL.

The rearrangement uses TRBV4-1 and TRBJ1-1; D unresolved. V dropped 0 bases and J dropped 1 base, with 9 bases sitting between them. The CDR3 totals 15 residues. CDR1 is MGHRA and CDR2 is YSYEKL in the germline V gene. DNA of the CDR3: TGCGCCAGCAGCCAAGAAGGATCAGGGAACACTGAAGCTTTCTTT. It yields the protein CASSQEGSGNTEAFF.

V gene TRBV11-2 combines with J gene TRBJ2-2; possible D gene TRBD1, 7 bases. The V gene lost 2 bases and the J gene lost 4 bases, with 17 bases spanning the gap. The germline CDR1 and CDR2 sequences are SGHAT and FQNNGV. The CDR3 is made up of 17 amino acids. CDR3 amino acids: CASSLNIRQGGTGELFF. In DNA, the CDR3 is TGTGCCAGCAGCTTAAACATTCGACAGGGAGGCACCGGGGAGCTGTTTTTT.

This clone occurred once. CDR3 bases: TGTGCCAGCAGTTACACGGCGGGGGCCGGGGAGCTGTTTTTT. Translating it yields CASSYTAGAGELFF. The V gene is TRBV7-9, the J gene TRBJ2-2, with 7 bases lining up with TRBD2. The CDR3 is 14 amino acids. Germline CDR1 is SEHNR and CDR2 is FQNEAQ (reference sequence). After removal of 6 bases from V and 6 bases from J, the junction contained 7 bases not matched to a gene.

V is TRBV7-3 and J is TRBJ2-1; 9 bases are a match to TRBD2. The germline V gene has CDR1 SGHTA and CDR2 FQGTGA. The CDR3 is 16 residues long. V lost 2 bases, J lost 7 bases, and 9 bases stayed unmatched. This CDR3 is CASSLSSRTSVNEQFF. The CDR3 DNA reads as TGTGCCAGCAGCTTATCCTCGAGGACTAGCGTTAATGAGCAGTTCTTC.

This chain uses TRBV11-2 with TRBJ2-3, with TRBD2 identical over 8 bases. Germline V gives CDR1 SGHAT, CDR2 FQNNGV. The ends lost 5 bases at V and 4 bases at J; junction bases unmatched: 11. The CDR3 covers 16 residues. CDR3 sequence (DNA): TGTGCCAGCAGCCCCACGTTGCGGGAGGTCTCAGATACGCAGTATTTT. Its translation is CASSPTLREVSDTQYF.

V is TRBV4-1 and J is TRBJ2-1, with a tentative D call TRBD1 (6 bases). CDR1 is MGHRA, CDR2 YSYEKL, per germline. V was trimmed by 4 bases and J by 6 bases, leaving 22 bases between them. This CDR3 has 17 amino acids. CDR3 coding DNA: TGCGCCAGCAGCCCAAAGGACAGAGGGACGCTTCGCAATGAGCAGTTCTTC. As protein: CASSPKDRGTLRNEQFF.

The rearrangement joins TRBV7-2 to TRBJ2-2, with TRBD2 matching 9 bases. V trimming: 6 bases; J trimming: 5 bases; junction bases outside the gene matches: 10. This CDR3 comprises 16 residues. Germline CDR1 reads SGHTA; CDR2 reads FQGNSA. The CDR3 DNA reads TGTGCCAGCAGACGGAGCCTAGCGGGACGTACCGGGGAGCTGTTTTTT. This gives the protein CASRRSLAGRTGELFF.

This sequence joins TRBV7-6 and TRBJ2-7; D is ambiguous. CDR3 length: 13 residues. V gave up 9 bases and J gave up 4 bases, with 16 bases separating them. CDR1 and CDR2 (germline): SGHVS, FNYEAQ. The CDR3 coding sequence is TGTGCCAGTTCACCGGCCAGTGCGTACGAGCAGTACTTC. Translated, it gives CASSPASAYEQYF.

The CDR3 region is CASSQDRAPGNTQYF. The DNA of the CDR3 is TGCGCCAGCAGCCAAGATCGGGCCCCAGGGAACACGCAGTATTTT. J is TRBJ2-3 and V is TRBV4-1; D is possibly TRBD1 (5 bases). Trimming took off 0 bases at V and 9 bases at J, with 16 bases between the two ends. Germline V gives CDR1 MGHRA, CDR2 YSYEKL. CDR3 length equals 15 residues.

The gene calls are TRBV25-1 and TRBJ2-1; D possibly corresponds to TRBD2 (5 bases). Trimming removed 6 bases from V and 2 bases from J, with 8 bases in between. Germline CDR1 and CDR2: MGHDK and SYGVNS. The length of the CDR3 is 13 residues. CDR3 sequence (DNA): TGTGCCAGCAGCGCCGGGACCTACAATGAGCAGTTCTTC. Protein product: CASSAGTYNEQFF.

This clone was detected only once. The rearrangement links TRBV5-4 to TRBJ2-5; 14 bases are shared with TRBD2. The CDR3 runs to 17 residues. Germline CDR1 SGHNT, CDR2 YYREEE (reference sequence). V was pared by 3 bases and J by 5 bases, with 9 bases of the junction left unmatched. The CDR3 nucleotides are TGTGCCAGCAGCTGGAGACTAGCGGGAGGGCCCAGTGAGACCCAGTACTTC. Its translation is CASSWRLAGGPSETQYF.

A remark on this clone: Different DNA sequences within this sample yield the same CDR3. The gene calls are TRBV27 and TRBJ1-5; TRBD1 matches at 8 bases. Germline V gene sequence: CDR1 MNHEY, CDR2 SMNVEV (reference sequence). The V segment lost 3 bases and the J segment 7 bases; nucleotides outside the gene matches: 5. The CDR3 has 14 amino acids. The CDR3 loop is CASSFGQGGQPQHF. CDR3 DNA sequence: TGTGCCAGCAGTTTTGGACAGGGCGGGCAGCCCCAGCATTTT.

A single count supports this clone. The rearrangement joins TRBV5-1 to TRBJ2-7, with D possibly being TRBD1 (6 bases). Trimming removed 3 bases at V and 3 bases at J, with 16 bases between. Germline lookup yields CDR1 SGHRS and CDR2 YFSETQ. This CDR3 comprises 15 residues. CDR3 residues: CASSSPETGIYEQYF. The CDR3 coding sequence is TGCGCCAGCAGCTCCCCCGAGACAGGTATCTACGAGCAGTACTTC.

The CDR3 sequence: CASSITDTYEQYF. The CDR3 DNA reads as TGTGCCAGTAGTATCACGGATACCTACGAGCAGTACTTC. The chain couples TRBV19 to TRBJ2-7; D gene unclear. Germline CDR1 LNHDA, CDR2 SQIVND (reference sequence). This CDR3 spans 13 amino acids. The V end was cut by 3 bases, the J end by 2 bases, with 8 bases between.